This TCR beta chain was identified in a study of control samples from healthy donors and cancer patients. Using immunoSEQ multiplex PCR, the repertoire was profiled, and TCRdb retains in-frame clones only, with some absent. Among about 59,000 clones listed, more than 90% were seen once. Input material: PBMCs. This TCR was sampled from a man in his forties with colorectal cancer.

In nucleotides, the CDR3 is TGTGCCAGCAGCTTAGAGATGAGGGGAAGGGGTGAAAAACTGTTTTTT. Translating it yields CASSLEMRGRGEKLFF. This chain uses TRBV7-6 with TRBJ1-4; perhaps TRBD1 as D (5 bases). CDR3 length: 16 residues. V shed 1 base and J shed 7 bases, with 16 bases lying between them. CDR1 and CDR2 (germline): SGHVS, FNYEAQ.